This is a list of T cell receptor beta chains from one sample in a study of blood T cell repertoires in COVID-19. Method: immunoSEQ multiplex PCR; TCRdb's copy keeps in-frame clones and lacks some. This sample has roughly 170,000 clones; about 85% occur once, and the top ten carry approximately 24%. Sequencing used peripheral blood. All receptors derive from a man aged 60 to 75 with acute or convalescent COVID-19. Each CDR3 is given with its conserved first and last residue. Each record gives: V gene, J gene, D gene, clone size, CDR3 protein, CDR3 DNA. The D gene is left open where the match is weak. Clone size is not always given. Where it is, it says once, few, many or a class for expanded clones.

V: TRBV7-9; J: TRBJ1-1; D: -; size: -; CDR3: CASSLASGTKSEAFF; DNA: TGTGCCAGCAGCTTAGCGTCAGGGACTAAGTCTGAAGCTTTCTTT
V: TRBV19; J: TRBJ2-3; D: TRBD1; size: -; CDR3: CASSIGTGGDTQYF; DNA: TGTGCCAGTAGTATCGGGACAGGGGGAGATACGCAGTATTTT
V: TRBV2; J: TRBJ1-5; D: -; size: -; CDR3: CASSEATVYSNQPQHF; DNA: TGTGCCAGCAGTGAAGCAACGGTCTATAGCAATCAGCCCCAGCATTTT
V: TRBV2; J: TRBJ2-1; D: TRBD2; size: once; CDR3: CASSPIVSAGRYNEQFF; DNA: TGTGCCAGCAGTCCCATCGTTTCAGCGGGGAGATACAATGAGCAGTTCTTC
V: TRBV5-6; J: TRBJ1-6; D: -; size: -; CDR3: CASSLDISYNSPLHF; DNA: TGTGCCAGCAGCTTGGATATTTCTTATAATTCACCCCTCCACTTT
V: TRBV6-2/TRBV6-3; J: TRBJ1-1; D: TRBD1; size: -; CDR3: CASSSDRGRVTEAFF; DNA: TGTGCCAGCAGTTCGGACAGGGGGCGGGTCACTGAAGCTTTCTTT
V: TRBV3-1/TRBV3-2; J: TRBJ1-2; D: TRBD1; size: -; CDR3: CASSDRGPGDGYTF; DNA: TGTGCCAGCAGCGACAGGGGGCCCGGGGATGGCTACACCTTC
V: TRBV6-5; J: TRBJ1-2; D: TRBD1; size: -; CDR3: CASRPPGQGYGYTF; DNA: TGTGCCAGCAGACCCCCGGGACAGGGATATGGCTACACCTTC
V: TRBV19; J: TRBJ1-5; D: TRBD1; size: once; CDR3: CASRRVGQGDYRPQHF; DNA: TGTGCCAGTAGAAGGGTCGGACAGGGGGATTATCGGCCCCAGCATTTT
V: TRBV5-6; J: TRBJ2-6; D: -; size: -; CDR3: CASSSQGYRSNVLTF; DNA: TGTGCCAGCAGCTCTCAGGGTTACAGGTCCAACGTCCTGACTTTC
V: TRBV27; J: TRBJ1-5; D: TRBD1; size: -; CDR3: CASSLTGGGNQPQHF; DNA: TGTGCCAGCAGTTTGACAGGGGGCGGTAATCAGCCCCAGCATTTT
V: TRBV7-3; J: TRBJ2-3; D: TRBD2; size: once; CDR3: CASGAGTRGTDTQYF; DNA: TGTGCCAGCGGAGCCGGGACTAGGGGCACAGATACGCAGTATTTT
V: TRBV24-1; J: TRBJ1-5; D: -; size: -; CDR3: CATSDTGPVGQPQHF; DNA: TGTGCCACCAGTGATACAGGGCCGGTAGGTCAGCCCCAGCATTTT
V: TRBV3-1/TRBV3-2; J: TRBJ2-1; D: TRBD2; size: -; CDR3: CASREGLAGSYNEQFF; DNA: TGTGCCAGCAGGGAGGGACTAGCGGGTTCCTACAATGAGCAGTTCTTC
V: TRBV5-5; J: TRBJ2-1; D: TRBD2; size: -; CDR3: CASSPWEGNEQFF; DNA: TGTGCCAGCAGCCCGTGGGAGGGCAATGAGCAGTTCTTC
V: TRBV6-5; J: TRBJ1-2; D: -; size: -; CDR3: CASSYSGQLYGYTF; DNA: TGTGCCAGCAGTTACAGCGGACAGCTCTATGGCTACACCTTC
V: TRBV10-3; J: TRBJ1-2; D: TRBD1; size: -; CDR3: CAIRSTGPYYGYTF; DNA: TGTGCCATCAGATCGACAGGGCCCTACTATGGCTACACCTTC
V: TRBV7-2; J: TRBJ2-5; D: TRBD1; size: -; CDR3: CASTRQGLMETQYF; DNA: TGTGCCAGCACCCGACAGGGGCTCATGGAGACCCAGTACTTC
V: TRBV19; J: TRBJ1-3; D: -; size: -; CDR3: CASSISGRSGNTIYF; DNA: TGTGCCAGTAGTATAAGCGGACGCTCTGGAAACACCATATATTTT
V: TRBV15; J: TRBJ2-7; D: TRBD1; size: -; CDR3: CATSGPGQVPTYEQYF; DNA: TGTGCCACCAGCGGACCGGGACAGGTCCCAACCTACGAGCAGTACTTC
V: TRBV24-1; J: TRBJ1-5; D: TRBD1; size: -; CDR3: CATSGGTVNQPQHF; DNA: TGTGCCACCAGCGGCGGGACAGTTAATCAGCCCCAGCATTTT
V: TRBV29-1; J: TRBJ2-2; D: TRBD1; size: -; CDR3: CSVGTGNTGELFF; DNA: TGCAGCGTTGGGACAGGGAACACCGGGGAGCTGTTTTTT
V: TRBV5-1; J: TRBJ1-2; D: -; size: -; CDR3: CASSLAGEGERGYTF; DNA: TGCGCCAGCAGCTTGGCTGGGGAGGGGGAGCGTGGCTACACCTTC
V: TRBV18; J: TRBJ1-4; D: TRBD1; size: -; CDR3: CASSPYGTGDEKLFF; DNA: TGTGCCAGCTCACCATATGGGACAGGGGATGAAAAACTGTTTTTT
V: TRBV5-1; J: TRBJ2-1; D: -; size: once; CDR3: CASSLSGNSYNEQFF; DNA: TGCGCCAGCAGCTTGTCCGGGAACTCCTACAATGAGCAGTTCTTC
V: TRBV12-3/TRBV12-4; J: TRBJ2-5; D: -; size: -; CDR3: CASSRQAQETQYF; DNA: TGTGCCAGCAGTAGACAGGCCCAAGAGACCCAGTACTTC
V: TRBV6-5; J: TRBJ2-1; D: TRBD2; size: -; CDR3: CASRMMGTTLEQFF; DNA: TGTGCCAGCAGGATGATGGGGACTACCCTTGAGCAGTTCTTC
V: TRBV9; J: TRBJ1-3; D: TRBD1; size: -; CDR3: CASRPGTAGNTIYF; DNA: TGTGCCAGCAGACCCGGGACAGCTGGAAACACCATATATTTT
V: TRBV5-1; J: TRBJ2-3; D: -; size: -; CDR3: CASSPDGSGDTQYF; DNA: TGCGCCAGCAGCCCGGATGGGTCAGGAGATACGCAGTATTTT
V: TRBV18; J: TRBJ1-1; D: -; size: -; CDR3: CASSPQGLGTEAFF; DNA: TGTGCCAGCTCACCACAGGGGCTCGGGACTGAAGCTTTCTTT
V: TRBV29-1; J: TRBJ1-2; D: -; size: -; CDR3: CSVEDLNGYTF; DNA: TGCAGCGTTGAAGATCTTAATGGCTACACCTTC
V: TRBV6-6; J: TRBJ1-1; D: TRBD1; size: -; CDR3: CASSQILTGRNTEAFF; DNA: TGTGCCAGCAGTCAAATTTTGACAGGGAGGAACACTGAAGCTTTCTTT
V: TRBV6-1; J: TRBJ1-2; D: TRBD1; size: -; CDR3: CASSDRDRGGYTF; DNA: TGTGCCAGCAGTGATCGGGACAGGGGGGGCTACACCTTC
V: TRBV6-5; J: TRBJ2-1; D: -; size: -; CDR3: CASSYSIQQGGQFF; DNA: TGTGCCAGCAGTTACTCGATACAGCAGGGCGGGCAGTTCTTC
V: TRBV6-1; J: TRBJ2-4; D: -; size: -; CDR3: CASSEDSWGIAKNIQYF; DNA: TGTGCCAGCAGTGAGGACAGCTGGGGGATAGCCAAAAACATTCAGTACTTC
V: TRBV19; J: TRBJ1-4; D: -; size: -; CDR3: CASGANKNEKLFF; DNA: TGTGCCAGTGGGGCAAATAAAAATGAAAAACTGTTTTTT
V: TRBV5-1; J: TRBJ1-2; D: -; size: -; CDR3: CASSLGSENYGYTF; DNA: TGCGCCAGCAGCTTGGGTTCCGAGAACTATGGCTACACCTTC
V: TRBV12-5; J: TRBJ2-7; D: TRBD1; size: -; CDR3: CASRGTGDYEQYF; DNA: TGTGCTAGCCGCGGGACAGGGGACTACGAGCAGTACTTC
V: TRBV28; J: TRBJ1-4; D: TRBD1; size: -; CDR3: CASSPNTGVREKLFF; DNA: TGTGCCAGCAGTCCGAATACAGGGGTTCGGGAAAAACTGTTTTTT
V: TRBV4-2; J: TRBJ1-2; D: -; size: -; CDR3: CASSQPGDYGYTF; DNA: TGTGCCAGCAGCCAACCGGGGGACTATGGCTACACCTTC
V: TRBV27; J: TRBJ2-1; D: TRBD1; size: -; CDR3: CASRLQGAVGAGGRYNEQFF; DNA: TGTGCCAGCAGGCTGCAGGGGGCTGTGGGTGCAGGGGGTCGGTACAATGAGCAGTTCTTC
V: TRBV7-8; J: TRBJ2-1; D: TRBD2; size: -; CDR3: CASSTRGLAGGPSSYNEQFF; DNA: TGTGCCAGCAGCACCCGAGGACTAGCGGGAGGACCGAGCTCCTACAATGAGCAGTTCTTC
V: TRBV11-3; J: TRBJ1-1; D: -; size: -; CDR3: CASTGRGPEAFF; DNA: TGTGCCAGCACCGGGAGGGGACCTGAAGCTTTCTTT
V: TRBV4-1; J: TRBJ1-6; D: TRBD1; size: -; CDR3: CASSHPQGAGSPLHF; DNA: TGCGCCAGCAGCCATCCCCAGGGGGCAGGATCACCCCTCCACTTT
V: TRBV5-1; J: TRBJ1-2; D: -; size: -; CDR3: CASSLGAGDGYTF; DNA: TGCGCCAGCAGCTTGGGGGCAGGGGATGGCTACACCTTC